This T cell receptor (beta chain) is from a study of CD8 T cells in Susac syndrome. Broader study findings: As the study acknowledged, the number of individuals in its TCR sequencing and HLA analysis was relatively small.

RNA in amounts of about 0.5 to 1 ug was reverse transcribed with random hexamers. An immunoSEQ multiplex PCR amplified TCR beta CDR3 over 54 Vbeta and 13 Jbeta. TCRdb reanalysed the immunoSEQ multiplex PCR reads using MiXCR and keeps one entry per CDR3 protein. Among more than 250,000 distinct CDR3 sequences listed, about 91% were seen once. The CDR3 is made up of 14 amino acids. From germline, CDR1 is MNHEY and CDR2 SVGEGT. Trimming removed 2 bases from V and 4 bases from J, with 10 bases in between. The authors sequenced TCR beta from blood CD8+ and CD4+ T cells. Included as multiple sclerosis controls were treatment-naive patients who had stable or active relapsing-remitting disease. Concerning this clonotype: Its matching antigen is unknown.

The TCR sequence derives from a human donor with multiple sclerosis. The material sequenced was CD4+ T cells from PBMCs. This chain uses TRBV6-2 or TRBV6-3 with TRBJ2-3; D not resolved. The CDR3 here is CASSYPRRADTQYF. The CDR3 coding sequence is TGTGCCAGCAGTTACCCCAGACGGGCAGATACGCAGTATTTT.